The following is a T cell receptor beta chain sequence with its context. Assay: immunoSEQ multiplex PCR; the TCRdb copy retains only in-frame clones and omits some. Among about 440,000 clones, roughly 91% were seen once, and the ten largest hold under 4.5%. Specified treatment: about 20 received Ad26.COV2.S at low or high dose, single or two shots; roughly 5 received placebo; per-sample allocation not given. Sampling occurred on day 63 after the first vaccine or placebo injection. This specimen comes from a study of Ad26.COV2.S vaccination and SARS-CoV-2 variants. The V and J ends lost 1 base and 1 base respectively, with 10 bases between them. CDR1 and CDR2 (germline): MGHRA, YSYEKL. CDR3 size: 15 residues.

The chain links TRBV4-1 to TRBJ2-5, with D perhaps TRBD1 (6 bases). This clonotype was obtained from a person between 18 and 65 years old who received the Ad26.COV2.S COVID-19 vaccine or a placebo. The specimen was peripheral blood, collected in a trial of Ad26.COV2.S vaccine versus placebo. CDR3 DNA sequence: TGCGCCAGCAGCCAAGGGTCCAGGGGCCAAGAGACCCAGTACTTC. This encodes CASSQGSRGQETQYF.